Listed below are T cell receptor beta chains from one sample, sequenced in a study of cytotoxic CD8 clonotypes in ibrutinib-treated CLL. The assay was immunoSEQ multiplex PCR, and TCRdb's table has in-frame clones only and misses some. The table lists roughly 220,000 clones, about 75% of them singletons, with approximately 6% in the top ten. The sequencing used PBMCs, collected after 12 months of ibrutinib treatment. These TCRs come from a human donor with chronic lymphocytic leukemia. Both conserved end residues are trimmed from each CDR3.

v_gene	j_gene	CDR3aa
TRBV30	TRBJ2-7	AWSVLGTSQEQY
TRBV6-5	TRBJ2-3	ASSFRTSGGQDTQY
TRBV7-2	TRBJ1-5	ASSPEGTAYQPQH
TRBV30	TRBJ1-5	AADRGSNQPQH
TRBV6-5	TRBJ1-1	ASSRDRSNTEAF
TRBV6-6	TRBJ1-3	ASSYSTLLSGNTIY
TRBV28	TRBJ1-5	ASSYDRKVGPQH
TRBV15	TRBJ2-7	ATSRGQGNDEQY
TRBV6-5	TRBJ2-3	ASSPSGWDTQY
TRBV19	TRBJ1-1	ASSGRQGATEAF
TRBV6-5	TRBJ1-5	ASRRGKSQPQH
TRBV30	TRBJ1-4	AWSVLGRPATNEKLF
TRBV9	TRBJ1-1	ASSVDAAEKNTEAF
TRBV2	TRBJ2-1	ALDSPSYNEQF
TRBV5-1	TRBJ2-5	ASRSGSAWAETQY
TRBV7-2	TRBJ1-1	ASSFRGDRVNTEAF
TRBV11-2	TRBJ2-6	ASSSGTKINSGANVLT